This TCR beta chain is drawn from a study of OX40 agonist ivuxolimab in advanced cancers. Regarding the complete study: Ivuxolimab was an agonistic, fully human IgG2 monoclonal antibody directed against OX40 (CD134), a costimulatory receptor. Among the approximately 50 dose-escalation patients, some 20 had hepatocellular carcinoma, about 15 melanoma, 9 renal cell carcinoma and 9 head and neck cancer. The purpose of peripheral TCRbeta sequencing was to test whether ivuxolimab changed TCR sequence diversity and led to clonal T-cell expansion. The paper describes the monotherapy dose-escalation part (N ≈ 52 patients) of the phase I trial of ivuxolimab. Intravenous ivuxolimab was administered to patients every 2 weeks at six dose levels: 0.01, 0.1, 0.3, 1.5, 3 and 10 mg/kg. Partial responses occurred in three dose-escalation patients, of whom one had hepatocellular carcinoma and two had cutaneous melanoma. Patients were allowed to have had prior anti-PD-1, anti-PD-L1 or anti-CTLA-4 therapy, and approximately 40% of the dose-escalation patients had previously received checkpoint inhibitors. The dose-escalation cohort was about 83% male with a mean age of approximately 60 years, ranging from about 23 to 85. Points the paper makes about the study in general: Partial responders in the 0.1-3.0 mg/kg groups had among the lowest normalized peripheral clonal expansion, especially among CD8+ T cells. After ivuxolimab, expanded clones were on average more numerous among CD8+ T cells than among CD4+ T cells. Antigen specificity was not determined for the clonally expanded peripheral T cells. Low levels of normalized T-cell clonal expansion were also seen in some patients who did not respond. At doses of 0.1 to 3.0 mg/kg, clonal expansion of both CD4+ and CD8+ blood T cells was observed from baseline to week 6.

The sample holds a few counts of this clone. Its antigen is unknown. No base-level quality is on record; no much larger clone is a single base apart. Per the germline V gene, MDHEN is the CDR1 and SYDVKM is the CDR2. V is shortened by 5 bases, J by 4 bases, and the region joining them spans 17 bases. The CDR3, cysteine through phenylalanine, is 16 amino acids long. Of all the DNA, just the CDR3 is kept, 48 bases in frame from base 1. To sequence the TCRbeta CDR3 region, genomic DNA was isolated from the sorted cells. TCRbeta CDR3 regions were sequenced using the immunoSEQ Assay. In TCRdb, the immuneACCESS table is reduced to in-frame sequences with V and J assigned. These tables do not hold every clone; where another copy was compared, an unresolved V gene accounts for under half, and the others remain unexplained. In this sample the table shows about 36,000 clones, approximately 80% of which occur a single time. Roughly a fifth of the sample is held by the ten biggest clonotypes.

The trial excluded patients who had a history of autoimmune disease or were on systemic immunosuppression. Peripheral blood for TCR sequencing was drawn from every dose cohort at baseline, at cycle 4 day 1 and at cycle 7 day 1. The samples were drawn from a first-in-human, open-label, multicenter phase I dose-escalation trial of ivuxolimab. The trial enrolled adults with locally advanced or metastatic head and neck squamous cell, hepatocellular, melanoma or renal cell carcinoma. CD4+ and CD8+ T cells were sorted separately from peripheral blood before TCR sequencing. This clonotype originated in an adult with an advanced solid tumor such as melanoma, head and neck, liver or kidney cancer. Sequenced material: CD4+ or CD8+ T cells sorted from blood, taken in a trial of the OX40 agonist ivuxolimab. This receptor chain uses TRBV28 and TRBJ2-2; TRBD2 is perhaps the D gene, given 6 matching bases. The nucleotide sequence is TGTGCCAGCAGTCCCGAACTAGCCCTGGGCACCGGGGAGCTGTTTTTT. This gives the protein CASSPELALGTGELFF.